Presented here are 24 T cell receptor beta chains from one specimen sequenced in a study of tumor-infiltrating lymphocytes in localized non-small cell lung cancer (dated by TCRdb to about 2021). The library came from the immunoSEQ multiplex PCR assay. The immuneACCESS repertoire file appears here via TCRdb, limited to in-frame rearrangements. These files lack a portion of the clones; in checked studies, under half of the deficit traces to unresolved V genes, and the cause of the others is not known. In this sample the table shows 9,300 or so clones, around 70% of which occur a single time. The biggest ten clones account for more than 20% of the sample. Material for sequencing was lung tumor tissue. The receptors shown here come from a human donor with non-small cell lung cancer.

Relative to its sample, this clone is medium-sized. V is TRBV19 and J is TRBJ1-6; D ambiguous. Germline CDR1 and CDR2: LNHDA and SQIVND (reference sequence). This CDR3 region has 16 residues. V was shortened by 5 bases and J by 0 bases, with 11 bases between the two germline ends. The CDR3 sequence: CASSGSVRSYNSPLHF. The CDR3 DNA sequence: TGTGCCAGTAGTGGGTCAGTTCGCTCCTATAATTCACCCCTCCACTTT.

V gene TRBV7-9 combines with J gene TRBJ1-4; tentatively, D is TRBD1 (6 bases). V lost 2 bases to trimming and J lost 8 bases, with 18 bases between them. Germline-derived CDR1 and CDR2 are SEHNR and FQNEAQ (reference sequence). The CDR3 loop spans 16 amino acids. The CDR3 DNA sequence: TGTGCCAGCAGCTTATTCAGGGGAAGGTGGGAGGAAAAACTGTTTTTT. Its protein is CASSLFRGRWEEKLFF.

The chain combines TRBV29-1 with TRBJ2-1; 8 nucleotides match TRBD1. Trimming took 6 bases from V and 0 from J; bases not matched to a gene: 10. The CDR3 contains 16 residues. The germline CDR1 and CDR2 sequences are SQVTM and ANQGSEA. The CDR3 is CSVRSDRASSYNEQFF. The CDR3 nucleotides are TGCAGCGTACGATCGGACAGGGCGAGCTCCTACAATGAGCAGTTCTTC.

This clone was detected a few times. The chain uses TRBV18 and TRBJ1-2; D is possibly TRBD1 (5 bases). The V gene's germline CDR1 is KGHSH and CDR2 LQKENI. This CDR3 comprises 15 residues. Trimming removed 1 base from V and 1 base from J, with 10 bases in between. In DNA, the CDR3 is TGTGCCAGCTCACCACAGGGGTTGGATAACTATGGCTACACCTTC. This codes for CASSPQGLDNYGYTF.

V gene TRBV6-5 combines with J gene TRBJ1-6; D is ambiguous. Germline CDR1 is MNHEY and CDR2 is SVGAGI. The CDR3 covers 13 residues. V lost 6 bases and J 9 bases, leaving 12 bases between the germline ends. The CDR3 DNA is TGTGCCAGCAGGAGGATAGCGGGTTCACCCCTCCACTTT. Translating it yields CASRRIAGSPLHF.

The sample holds a few counts of this clone. V usage is TRBV18 and J usage is TRBJ1-1, with D possibly matching TRBD1 (6 bases). Per germline, CDR1 KGHSH and CDR2 LQKENI. The CDR3 is made up of 15 amino acids. The V gene lost 0 bases and the J gene lost 5 bases, with 13 bases spanning the gap. DNA for the CDR3: TGTGCCAGCTCACCACCGGGTAGGGGGAATACTGAAGCTTTCTTT. Its translation: CASSPPGRGNTEAFF.

This clone showed up just a few times. CDR3 loop: CASSPGTGVYEQYF. CDR3 nucleotides: TGTGCCAGCAGTCCCGGGACAGGGGTCTACGAGCAGTACTTC. The chain is built from TRBV28 and TRBJ2-7, with 10 positions matching TRBD1. This CDR3 spans 14 amino acids. Losses at the gene ends were 5 bases for V and 3 bases for J; bases not matched to a gene: 4. CDR1 MDHEN and CDR2 SYDVKM come from the germline V gene.

This sequence joins TRBV10-2 and TRBJ2-7; 9 positions agree with TRBD1. After removal of 6 bases from V and 9 bases from J, the junction contained 12 bases not matched to a gene. This CDR3 region has 14 residues. Germline CDR1 WSHSY, CDR2 SAAADI. The CDR3 nucleotides read TGCGCCAGCAGCCTCCGGGACAGGGCAAGGGCGCAGTACTTC. As protein: CASSLRDRARAQYF.

V is TRBV9 and J is TRBJ1-1; possible D gene TRBD1, 5 bases. The CDR3 loop spans 15 amino acids. Per germline, CDR1 SGDLS and CDR2 YYNGEE. Trimming took 2 bases from V and 0 from J, leaving 11 bases between them. CDR3 amino acids: CASSVGDGMNTEAFF. The CDR3 DNA follows: TGTGCCAGCAGCGTGGGGGACGGTATGAACACTGAAGCTTTCTTT.

The rearrangement joins TRBV18 to TRBJ1-3; TRBD1 agrees at 9 bases. The V segment lost 3 bases and the J segment 0 bases; nucleotides outside the gene matches: 6. CDR1 is KGHSH and CDR2 is LQKENI in the germline V gene. The CDR3 covers 17 residues. CDR3 in DNA: TGTGCCAGCTCACCGCCGGGACAGGGTCCCTCTGGAAACACCATATATTTT. It specifies CASSPPGQGPSGNTIYF.

V usage is TRBV9 and J usage is TRBJ1-6; maybe TRBD1 (5 bases). The CDR3 sequence is 15 residues long. With 0 bases removed from V and 5 bases from J, the gap between germline ends came to 9 bases. Germline CDR1 is SGDLS and CDR2 is YYNGEE. This CDR3 reads CASSVDSRDNSPLHF. The CDR3 DNA is TGTGCCAGCAGCGTAGATAGCAGGGATAATTCACCCCTCCACTTT.

The chain uses TRBV2 and TRBJ1-2, with D hard to call. This CDR3 contains 12 residues. Germline V CDR1 and CDR2: SNHLY, FYNNEI. V lost 1 base and J lost 4, with 4 bases in between. The CDR3 DNA reads as TGTGCCAGCAGTGAAGTCAGCTATGGCTACACCTTC. Amino acid sequence: CASSEVSYGYTF.

The chain has TRBV7-2 and TRBJ2-5, with D perhaps TRBD2 (5 bases). Germline V gives CDR1 SGHTA, CDR2 FQGNSA. V gave up 4 bases and J gave up 0 bases, with 9 bases separating them. This CDR3 spans 14 amino acids. The DNA of the CDR3 is TGTGCCAGCAGCTCGAGGGCGCACCAAGAGACCCAGTACTTC. Translated: CASSSRAHQETQYF.

The table lists this clone with a few counts. This chain links TRBV6-4 with TRBJ2-2, with D tentatively TRBD1 or TRBD2 (5 bases each). Trimming took off 8 bases at V and 0 bases at J, with 25 bases between the two ends. CDR3 length equals 19 residues. The germline V gene has CDR1 MRHNA and CDR2 SNTAGT. CDR3 loop: CASRSRGASGFANTGELFF. In DNA form, the CDR3 reads TGTGCCAGCCGCTCACGGGGCGCGTCGGGGTTCGCGAACACCGGGGAGCTGTTTTTT.

V is TRBV5-8 and J is TRBJ2-5, with 8 bases aligning to TRBD2. V was clipped by 7 bases and J by 1 base; unmatched bases: 6. The germline gives CDR1 SGHTS, CDR2 YDEGEE. This CDR3 comprises 14 residues. The CDR3 bases are TGTGCCAGCTCACCGGGGGGGCTCCAAGAGACCCAGTACTTC. As protein: CASSPGGLQETQYF.

By sample share, this clone is medium-sized. The chain joins TRBV9 to TRBJ1-2, with TRBD1 matching over 8 bases. The CDR3 is 16 amino acids. Trimming took 3 bases from V and 1 from J; bases not matched to a gene: 8. The germline CDR1 and CDR2 sequences are SGDLS and YYNGEE. The CDR3 DNA follows: TGTGCCAGCAGCGGACAGGGGAAGTTGCTTAACTATGGCTACACCTTC. Protein product: CASSGQGKLLNYGYTF.

In its sample, this clone was seen a few times. The gene calls are TRBV7-6 and TRBJ2-3; TRBD1 aligns across 7 bases. Germline lookup yields CDR1 SGHVS and CDR2 FNYEAQ. V was pared by 3 bases and J by 4 bases, with 4 bases of the junction left unmatched. The CDR3 runs 14 residues. CDR3 protein: CASSFGTVADTQYF. Here the CDR3 DNA reads TGTGCCAGCAGCTTCGGGACAGTTGCAGATACGCAGTATTTT.

The V call is TRBV14, the J call TRBJ1-2, with D possibly being TRBD1 (5 bases). From germline, CDR1 is SGHDN and CDR2 FVKESK. The CDR3 loop spans 12 amino acids. Trimming took off 1 base at V and 7 bases at J, with 7 bases between the two ends. The CDR3 loop is CASSQAGVGYTF. In DNA, the CDR3 is TGTGCCAGCAGCCAAGCGGGGGTTGGCTACACCTTC.

The chain has TRBV5-1 and TRBJ2-3, with D maybe TRBD1 (5 bases). Between the trimmed V and J ends, which lost 0 bases and 0 bases, there was a span of 5 bases. Germline assignment: CDR1 SGHRS and CDR2 YFSETQ. The CDR3 totals 14 residues. The CDR3 here is CASSLGQSTDTQYF. As DNA, the CDR3 is TGCGCCAGCAGCTTGGGACAGAGCACAGATACGCAGTATTTT.

This chain links TRBV9 with TRBJ2-7; 8 nucleotides line up with TRBD2. With 3 bases clipped from V and 0 bases from J, the junction kept 5 bases outside the gene matches. There are 15 residues in the CDR3. Germline CDR1 SGDLS, CDR2 YYNGEE. CDR3 sequence (DNA): TGTGCCAGCAGCGCGCTAGCGGGTAGCTCCTACGAGCAGTACTTC. Translated, it gives CASSALAGSSYEQYF.

V usage is TRBV14 and J usage is TRBJ1-4; D might be TRBD1 (5 bases). Trimming removed 1 base from V and 3 bases from J, with 12 bases in between. Germline values: CDR1 SGHDN, CDR2 FVKESK. The CDR3 contains 16 residues. The chain's CDR3 is CASSQGQKTSNEKLFF. In DNA form, the CDR3 reads TGTGCCAGCAGCCAAGGACAGAAAACCTCTAATGAAAAACTGTTTTTT.

V and J are TRBV9 and TRBJ1-4; TRBD1 is a possible D gene (5 bases). Germline V gives CDR1 SGDLS, CDR2 YYNGEE. The CDR3 spans 16 residues. V gave up 0 bases and J gave up 7 bases, with 16 bases separating them. The CDR3 bases are TGTGCCAGCAGCGTAGCCTTCGGAAGGGGAGGTGAAAAACTGTTTTTT. Translated, it gives CASSVAFGRGGEKLFF.

The CDR3 DNA reads TGTGCCAGCAGCCAAGCAGGGACAGGGGGCTATCGGGAGCTGTTTTTT. This sequence encodes CASSQAGTGGYRELFF. The V call is TRBV14, the J call TRBJ2-2, with TRBD1 matching 12 bases. Germline V lookup: CDR1 SGHDN, CDR2 FVKESK. With 1 base clipped from V and 9 bases from J, the junction kept 6 bases outside the gene matches. The CDR3 extends over 16 amino acids.

The chain has TRBV2 and TRBJ2-5, with D perhaps TRBD2 (6 bases). V lost 6 bases and J 3 bases, leaving 17 bases between the germline ends. The CDR3 runs to 15 residues. CDR1 and CDR2 from the germline V gene are SNHLY and FYNNEI. In DNA, the CDR3 is TGTGCCAGCAGCCCGGGACTTACAAGCGAAGAGACCCAGTACTTC. This gives the protein CASSPGLTSEETQYF.